This T cell receptor beta chain appears in the sequencing data of a study of PD-L1 blockade in urothelial cancer. General study findings and limits: Durable benefit accompanied greater 3-week expansion of tumor-associated blood clones.

This clone was recorded only once. The antigen remains unidentified. Added to each PCR by spiking were synthetic TCR analog templates. Only in-frame clones appear in the TCRdb table, and some are missing; sequencing was by immunoSEQ multiplex PCR. The sample yields about 57,000 clones, about four fifths seen once. CDR3 size: 17 residues. Trimming removed 3 bases from V and 3 bases from J, with 16 bases in between. Per the germline V gene, CDR1 is SGHRS and CDR2 is YFSETQ. The time point: pretreatment peripheral blood. Pretreatment and on-treatment blood mononuclear cell samples were taken, totaling between 1 and 8 time points per patient.

This clonotype was obtained from a man in his 70s with urothelial cancer. Source: PBMCs, taken around atezolizumab (anti-PD-L1) treatment. This sequence joins TRBV5-1 and TRBJ2-6; the D gene is possibly TRBD1 (6 bases). CDR3 sequence: CASSSRGAVFGANVLTF. The DNA of the CDR3 is TGCGCCAGCAGCTCCAGGGGTGCGGTCTTTGGGGCCAACGTCCTGACTTTC.